This T cell receptor beta chain was documented in a study of a mutant IDH1 vaccine in newly diagnosed glioma. In the study overall: Onset of vaccination occurred 4-6 weeks following radiotherapy alone, or with temozolomide cycles. Patients arrived already treated with radiotherapy, temozolomide, or both, most having had both.

The CDR3 covers 15 residues. The V segment lost 4 bases and the J segment 0 bases; nucleotides outside the gene matches: 4. Germline CDR1 MGHRA, CDR2 YSYEKL. Sequencing was performed with immunoSEQ multiplex PCR; in TCRdb, only in-frame clones are kept and a portion is missing. The sample has around 20,000 clones; roughly 91% are singletons. To note about this clone: Its specificity is not known.

Time point reported: week 11, during vaccination. Doses of 300 ug of mutant IDH1 20-mer peptide were given with topical imiquimod. This clonotype originated in a woman between 40 and 50 years old with glioma. The rearrangement joins TRBV4-1 to TRBJ2-7; 9 bases agree with TRBD1. This specimen consisted of PBMCs, obtained from a glioma patient whose treatment included an IDH1 peptide vaccine. The CDR3 nucleotides read TGCGCCAGCAGCCCCCGGGACAGGGCCTCCTACGAGCAGTACTTC. Translated, it gives CASSPRDRASYEQYF.